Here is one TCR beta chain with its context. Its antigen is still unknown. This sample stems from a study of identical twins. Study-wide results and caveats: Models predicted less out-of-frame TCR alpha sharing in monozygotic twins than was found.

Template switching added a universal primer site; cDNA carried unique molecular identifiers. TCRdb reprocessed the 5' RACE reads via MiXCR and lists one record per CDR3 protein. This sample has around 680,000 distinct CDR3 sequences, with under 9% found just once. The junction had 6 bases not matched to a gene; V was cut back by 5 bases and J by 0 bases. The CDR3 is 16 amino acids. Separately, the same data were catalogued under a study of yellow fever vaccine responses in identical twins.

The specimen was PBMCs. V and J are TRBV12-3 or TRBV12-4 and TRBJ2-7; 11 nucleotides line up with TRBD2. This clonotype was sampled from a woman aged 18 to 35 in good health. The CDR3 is CASSRPGTSGSYEQYF. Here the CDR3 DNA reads TGTGCCAGCAGTCGACCCGGGACTAGCGGCTCCTACGAGCAGTACTTC.